This T cell receptor beta chain was sequenced in a study of T-cell reconstitution after alpha-beta-depleted transplantation in children. Molecular barcoding with unique molecular identifiers was used for the TCRbeta library. A single record per CDR3 protein comes from TCRdb applying MiXCR to the PCR reads. Here the sample spans 490,000 or so distinct CDR3 sequences, about an eighth being singletons. Losses at the gene ends were 5 bases for V and 7 bases for J; bases not matched to a gene: 5. Germline V CDR1 and CDR2: PRHDT, FYEKMQ (reference sequence). The CDR3 runs to 14 residues. This clonotype was picked up a small number of times.

Sequenced here: PBMCs from the stem cell graft donor, sampled from the stem cell graft. The receptor was isolated from a human donor who donated a stem cell graft to a child with combined immunodeficiency. The chain employs TRBV13 and TRBJ1-4; 9 nucleotides match TRBD1. The CDR3 DNA is TGTGCCAGCAGCCCCGGGACAGGGATTGAAAAACTGTTTTTT. Its protein product is CASSPGTGIEKLFF.